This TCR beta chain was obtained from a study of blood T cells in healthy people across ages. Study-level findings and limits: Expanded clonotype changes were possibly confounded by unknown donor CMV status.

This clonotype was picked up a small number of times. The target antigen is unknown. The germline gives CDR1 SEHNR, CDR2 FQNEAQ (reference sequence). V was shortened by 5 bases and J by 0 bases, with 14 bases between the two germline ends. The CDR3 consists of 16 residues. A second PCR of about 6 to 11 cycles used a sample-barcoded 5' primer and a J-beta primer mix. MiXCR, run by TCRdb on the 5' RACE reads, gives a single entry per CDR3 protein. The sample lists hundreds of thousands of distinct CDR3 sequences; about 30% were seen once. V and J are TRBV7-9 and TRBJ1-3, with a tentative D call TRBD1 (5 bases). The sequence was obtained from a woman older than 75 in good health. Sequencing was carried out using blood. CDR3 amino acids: CASSAGGGVSGNTIYF. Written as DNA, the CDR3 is TGTGCCAGCAGCGCCGGTGGGGGAGTCTCTGGAAACACCATATATTTT.